The 16 T cell receptor beta chains reported below all come from one sample, sequenced in a study of blood T cells in healthy people across ages. A second PCR of about 7 to 12 cycles used a sample-barcoded 5' primer and a J-beta primer mix. TCRdb independently ran MiXCR on the 5' RACE reads; one entry per CDR3 protein. The table records over 1,300,000 distinct CDR3 sequences, roughly 59% of them present only once. Sequenced sample: blood. These receptors were collected from a man aged 18 to 35 in good health.

The chain combines TRBV7-9 with TRBJ2-4, with D maybe TRBD2 (6 bases). With 1 base removed from V and 15 bases from J, the gap between germline ends came to 13 bases. This CDR3 has 12 amino acids. In germline, CDR1 is SEHNR, CDR2 FQNEAQ (reference sequence). CDR3 DNA sequence: TGTGCCAGCAGCTTAGGTAGCCCGGAGGGGTACTTC. Its translation: CASSLGSPEGYF.

This clonotype has a handful of counts. The V gene is TRBV2, the J gene TRBJ2-5; the match to TRBD2 covers 8 bases. TRBJ2-7 matches the DNA end more closely, so the J call is doubtful. Germline V gene lookup returns CDR1 SNHLY and CDR2 FYNNEI. The CDR3 covers 13 residues. CDR3 in amino acids: CASTSGLTYEQYF. CDR3 nucleotide sequence: TGTGCCAGTACTAGCGGACTTACCTACGAGCAGTACTTC.

V and J are TRBV9 and TRBJ1-2; D is unclear. The CDR3 is made up of 14 amino acids. V was shortened by 0 bases and J by 5 bases, with 11 bases between the two germline ends. Per germline, CDR1 SGDLS and CDR2 YYNGEE. This CDR3 reads CASSVEAVPYGYTF. CDR3 in DNA: TGTGCCAGCAGCGTAGAGGCGGTCCCTTATGGCTACACCTTC.

V is TRBV9 and J is TRBJ1-1; 10 nucleotides line up with TRBD1. CDR3 length: 15 residues. V lost 2 bases and J lost 1; bases outside the gene matches: 2. The germline V gene has CDR1 SGDLS and CDR2 YYNGEE. The CDR3 region is CASSVGTGANTEAFF. Here the CDR3 DNA reads TGTGCCAGCAGCGTGGGGACAGGGGCGAACACTGAAGCTTTCTTT.

This chain links TRBV10-3 with TRBJ2-7; D might be TRBD1 or TRBD2, each matching 6 bases. V gave up 2 bases and J gave up 4 bases, with 12 bases separating them. The CDR3 extends over 14 amino acids. In germline, CDR1 is ENHRY, CDR2 SYGVKD. The CDR3 nucleotides read TGTGCCATCAGTGAGGTCGGGGGCGTTTACGAGCAGTACTTC. Its protein is CAISEVGGVYEQYF.

V and J are TRBV11-2 and TRBJ2-3; D is ambiguous. Germline values: CDR1 SGHAT, CDR2 FQNNGV. V lost 7 bases, J lost 0 bases, and 11 bases lay in between. The CDR3 length is 14 residues. The CDR3: CASKKGTSTDTQYF. The CDR3 nucleotides are TGTGCCAGCAAGAAGGGAACTAGCACAGATACGCAGTATTTT.

This sequence joins TRBV2 and TRBJ1-4, with a weak D call TRBD1 (5 bases). This CDR3 is 14 amino acids long. Trimming pared 9 bases from V and 6 bases from J, leaving 17 bases between. CDR1 and CDR2 (germline): SNHLY, FYNNEI. In DNA form, the CDR3 reads TGTGCCAGTAGCAAACAACGAGGGGATGAAAAACTGTTTTTT. Encoded protein: CASSKQRGDEKLFF.

On this clonotype itself: The junction departs from germline at one end; a sequencing error may be responsible. V usage is TRBV12-5 and J usage is TRBJ2-7; no clear D gene. Looked up from germline, CDR1 is LGHNT and CDR2 is FRNRAP. This CDR3 comprises 12 residues. In nucleotides, the CDR3 is TGTGCTAGTGGTCTGGTAGCCTACGAGCAGTACTTC. Its translation: CASGLVAYEQYF.

This clonotype has a handful of counts. This chain joins TRBV7-2 and TRBJ1-1; D not certain. Between the trimmed V and J ends, which lost 1 base and 7 bases, there was a span of 13 bases. Germline CDR1 and CDR2: SGHTA and FQGNSA. The CDR3 has 14 residues. CDR3 in amino acids: CASSLERRVGEAFF. CDR3 in DNA: TGTGCCAGCAGCTTAGAGCGAAGGGTAGGTGAAGCTTTCTTT.

The chain is built from TRBV7-8 and TRBJ2-7, with 7 bases lining up with TRBD1. Trimming removed 2 bases from V and 3 bases from J; junction bases left unmatched: 10. This CDR3 region has 16 residues. Germline CDR1 SGHVS, CDR2 FQNEAQ. The DNA of the CDR3 is TGTGCCAGCAGCTTACGATTGACAGGGCAATTCTACGAGCAGTACTTC. It encodes CASSLRLTGQFYEQYF.

The V call is TRBV7-2, the J call TRBJ2-1; 9 bases fit TRBD1. The CDR3 length is 16 residues. With 0 bases clipped from V and 2 bases from J, the junction kept 2 bases outside the gene matches. Germline assignment: CDR1 SGHTA and CDR2 FQGNSA. CDR3 nucleotides: TGTGCCAGCAGCTTAGCCCGGACAGGGGCCTACAATGAGCAGTTCTTC. Its translation: CASSLARTGAYNEQFF.

This clonotype was detected only a few times. The chain employs TRBV20-1 and TRBJ2-4, with TRBD2 as a possible D gene (6 bases). TRBJ2-5 explains the end of the DNA better; the J call may be wrong. The V gene's germline CDR1 is DFQATT and CDR2 SNEGSKA (reference sequence). The CDR3 contains 14 residues. The CDR3 region is CSAMEGRAKETQYF. CDR3 bases: TGCAGTGCTATGGAGGGTAGAGCGAAAGAGACCCAGTACTTC.

V is TRBV12-3 or TRBV12-4 and J is TRBJ2-1; 13 nucleotides line up with TRBD2. Unmatched junction bases numbered 9, after V lost 6 bases and J lost 4 bases. This CDR3 region has 17 residues. The CDR3 loop reads CASRPTSGGAKYNEQFF. The CDR3 nucleotides read TGTGCCAGCAGACCTACTAGCGGGGGGGCTAAATACAATGAGCAGTTCTTC.

The rearrangement joins TRBV20-1 to TRBJ2-1; the match to TRBD2 covers 13 bases. The J segment lost 9 bases and the V segment lost 6 bases, leaving 5 bases of the junction unmatched. CDR1 DFQATT and CDR2 SNEGSKA come from the germline V gene (reference sequence). The CDR3 length is 13 residues. In nucleotides, the CDR3 is TGCAGTGCCGGACTAGCGGGAGAGGGTGAGCAGTTCTTC. As protein: CSAGLAGEGEQFF.

The CDR3 sequence is CASSFGTGAETQYF. The CDR3 nucleotides are TGTGCCAGCAGTTTCGGGACAGGGGCAGAGACCCAGTACTTC. J is TRBJ2-5 and V is TRBV27; TRBD1 matches at 10 bases. Germline CDR1 MNHEY, CDR2 SMNVEV (reference sequence). Unmatched junction bases numbered 2, after V lost 3 bases and J lost 4 bases. The CDR3 has 14 residues.

The chain uses TRBV10-1 and TRBJ1-2; TRBD1 agrees at 7 bases. The junction had 9 bases not matched to a gene; V was cut back by 0 bases and J by 5 bases. The CDR3 has 16 residues. Germline V gives CDR1 WNHNN, CDR2 SYGVQD (reference sequence). The CDR3 nucleotides are TGCGCCAGCAGTGAGTCCGCCCAGGGGGAAGGTTATGGCTACACCTTC. Encoded protein: CASSESAQGEGYGYTF.